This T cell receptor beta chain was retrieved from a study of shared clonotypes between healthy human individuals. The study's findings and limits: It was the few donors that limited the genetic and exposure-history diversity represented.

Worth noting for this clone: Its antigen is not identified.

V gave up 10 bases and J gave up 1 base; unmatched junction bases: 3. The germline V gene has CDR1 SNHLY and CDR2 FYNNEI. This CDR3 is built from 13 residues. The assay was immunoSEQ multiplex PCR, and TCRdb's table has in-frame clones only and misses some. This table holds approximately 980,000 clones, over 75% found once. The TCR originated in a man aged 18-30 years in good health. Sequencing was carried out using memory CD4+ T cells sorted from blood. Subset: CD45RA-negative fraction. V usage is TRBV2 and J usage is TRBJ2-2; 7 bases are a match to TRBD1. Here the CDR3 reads CATSGGNTGELFF. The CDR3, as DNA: TGTGCCACCTCAGGGGGGAACACCGGGGAGCTGTTTTTT.